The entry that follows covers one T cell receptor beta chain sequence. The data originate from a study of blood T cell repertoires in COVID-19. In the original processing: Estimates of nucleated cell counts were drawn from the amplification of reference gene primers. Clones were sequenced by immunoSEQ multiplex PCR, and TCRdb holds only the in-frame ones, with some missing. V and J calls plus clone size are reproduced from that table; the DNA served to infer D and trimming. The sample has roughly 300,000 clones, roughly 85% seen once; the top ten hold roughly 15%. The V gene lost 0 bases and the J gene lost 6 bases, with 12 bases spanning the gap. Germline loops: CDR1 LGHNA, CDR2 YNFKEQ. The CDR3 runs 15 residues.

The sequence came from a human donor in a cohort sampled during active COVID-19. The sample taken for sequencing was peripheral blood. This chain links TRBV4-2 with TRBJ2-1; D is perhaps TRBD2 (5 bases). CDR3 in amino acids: CASSQDRTEFNEQFF. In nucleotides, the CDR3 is TGTGCCAGCAGCCAAGATCGGACTGAATTCAATGAGCAGTTCTTC.